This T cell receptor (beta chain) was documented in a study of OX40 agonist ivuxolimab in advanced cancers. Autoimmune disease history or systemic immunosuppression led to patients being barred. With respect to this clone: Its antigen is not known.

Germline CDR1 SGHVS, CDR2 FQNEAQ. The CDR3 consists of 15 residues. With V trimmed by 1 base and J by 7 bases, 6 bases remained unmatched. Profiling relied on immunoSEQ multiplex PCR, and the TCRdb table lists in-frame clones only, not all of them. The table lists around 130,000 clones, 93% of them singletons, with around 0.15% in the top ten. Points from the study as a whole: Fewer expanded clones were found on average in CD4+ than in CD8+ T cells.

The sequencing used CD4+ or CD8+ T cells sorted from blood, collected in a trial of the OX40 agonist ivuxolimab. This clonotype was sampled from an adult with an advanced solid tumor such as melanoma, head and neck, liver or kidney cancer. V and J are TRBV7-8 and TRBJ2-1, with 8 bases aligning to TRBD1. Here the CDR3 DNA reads TGTGCCAGCAGCTTAGTGGCAGGGGGCGGGAATGAGCAGTTCTTC. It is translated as CASSLVAGGGNEQFF. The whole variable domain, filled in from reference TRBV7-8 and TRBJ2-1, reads GAGVSQSPRYKVAKRGQDVALRCDPISGHVSLFWYQQALGQGPEFLTYFQNEAQLDKSGLPSDRFFAERPEGSVSTLKIQRTQQEDSAVYLCASSLVAGGGNEQFFGPGTRLTVL.